A selection of T cell receptor beta chains follows, all from one sample in a study of beta chain features in type 1 diabetes. Measured with immunoSEQ multiplex PCR; TCRdb has only the in-frame clones, and not every one. The sample has 810,000 or so clones, roughly 16% seen once. Sequenced sample: naive CD4+ T cells from blood. The receptors originated from a woman aged 18-30 years in good health. CDR3s include the opening cysteine and the closing phenylalanine or tryptophan. A D gene is named only where the DNA matches it firmly. Only part of the rows carry a size: once, few, many, or a class if the clone is expanded.

v_gene	d_gene	j_gene	abundance	CDR3nt	CDR3aa
TRBV2	NA	TRBJ1-1	NA	TGTGCCAGCAGTACAAGACAGCTAAGTAACACTGAAGCTTTCTTT	CASSTRQLSNTEAFF
TRBV6-4	NA	TRBJ1-3	few	TGTGCCAGCAGTGACGATCCGGGCTCTGGAAACACCATATATTTT	CASSDDPGSGNTIYF
TRBV29-1	NA	TRBJ1-5	NA	TGCAGCGTTGCTGAACAGGGTGGGGGGGATCAGCCCCAGCATTTT	CSVAEQGGGDQPQHF
TRBV4-3	TRBD1	TRBJ1-2	NA	TGCGCCAGCAGCCAAGATGCGGCAGGGGGCTATGGCTACACCTTC	CASSQDAAGGYGYTF
TRBV19	NA	TRBJ2-6	NA	TGTGCCAGTAGTATCCCTGGGGCCAACGTCCTGACTTTC	CASSIPGANVLTF
TRBV7-3	NA	TRBJ2-5	few	TGTGCCAGCAGCTCCTACCAAGAGACCCAGTACTTC	CASSSYQETQYF
TRBV6-6	NA	TRBJ2-3	once	TGTGCCAGCAGTCGCGCGACCCGAGGCACGCAGTATTTT	CASSRATRGTQYF
TRBV10-3	TRBD2	TRBJ2-1	few	TGTGCCATCCTCCGGACTAGCGGGAGCTACAATGAGCAGTTCTTC	CAILRTSGSYNEQFF
TRBV19	NA	TRBJ2-2	few	TGTGCCAGTACCCCGAGGGGGGGCGGCGGGGAGCTGTTTTTT	CASTPRGGGGELFF
TRBV7-3	NA	TRBJ2-3	NA	TGTGCCAGCAGCTCCACAGGACGCACAGATACGCAGTATTTT	CASSSTGRTDTQYF
TRBV29-1	TRBD1	TRBJ2-3	few	TGCAGCGTCGGGACAGGGTCGATAGATACGCAGTATTTT	CSVGTGSIDTQYF
TRBV5-1	NA	TRBJ2-7	few	TGCGCCAGCAGCGGCTCAGGGGAGATGTACGAGCAGTACTTC	CASSGSGEMYEQYF
TRBV20-1	TRBD2	TRBJ2-3	once	TGCAGTGCGATCCTAGCGGGAAAACAGTATTTT	CSAILAGKQYF
TRBV28	NA	TRBJ2-5	few	TGTGCCAGCCATAGAGGGAGGGGGCGCTTATGGGAGACCCAGTACTTC	CASHRGRGRLWETQYF
TRBV4-3	TRBD2	TRBJ2-7	NA	TGCGCCAGCAGCCAAGAATTTCCCAGCGGGGCTTCCTACGAGCAGTACTTC	CASSQEFPSGASYEQYF
TRBV10-3	NA	TRBJ1-2	NA	TGTGCCATCCTCTCCTTGGCGGGAGGTAATGGCTACACCTTC	CAILSLAGGNGYTF
TRBV28	NA	TRBJ1-1	few	TGTGCCAGCGGGAGGGTGGTCACTGAAGCTTTCTTT	CASGRVVTEAFF
TRBV4-3	NA	TRBJ1-3	few	TGCGCCAGCAGCCAAGTCGGAGTGTATGGAAACACCATATATTTT	CASSQVGVYGNTIYF